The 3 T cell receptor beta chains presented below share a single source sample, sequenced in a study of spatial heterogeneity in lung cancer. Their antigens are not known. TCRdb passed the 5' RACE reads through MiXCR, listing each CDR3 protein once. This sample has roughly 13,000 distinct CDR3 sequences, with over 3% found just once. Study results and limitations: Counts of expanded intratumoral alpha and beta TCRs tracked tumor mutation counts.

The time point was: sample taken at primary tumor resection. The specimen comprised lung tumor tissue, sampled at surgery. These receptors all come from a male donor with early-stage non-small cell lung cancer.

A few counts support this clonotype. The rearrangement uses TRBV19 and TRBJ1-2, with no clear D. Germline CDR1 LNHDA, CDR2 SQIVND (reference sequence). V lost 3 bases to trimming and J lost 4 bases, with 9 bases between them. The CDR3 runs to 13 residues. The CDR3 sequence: CASSIGQLYGYTF. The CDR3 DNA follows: TGTGCCAGTAGTATCGGTCAGCTCTATGGCTACACCTTC.

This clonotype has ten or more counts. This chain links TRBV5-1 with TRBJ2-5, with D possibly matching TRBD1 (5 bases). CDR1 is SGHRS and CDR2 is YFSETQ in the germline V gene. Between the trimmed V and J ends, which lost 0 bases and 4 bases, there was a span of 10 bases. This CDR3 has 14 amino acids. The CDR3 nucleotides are TGCGCCAGCAGCTTGGACCCAGGGCGAGAGACCCAGTACTTC. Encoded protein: CASSLDPGRETQYF.

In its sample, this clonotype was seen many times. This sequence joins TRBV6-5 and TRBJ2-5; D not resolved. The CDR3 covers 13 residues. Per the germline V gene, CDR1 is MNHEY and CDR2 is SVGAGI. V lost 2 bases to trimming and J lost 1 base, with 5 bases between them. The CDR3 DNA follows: TGTGCCAGCAGTTACCGAGTCCAAGAGACCCAGTACTTC. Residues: CASSYRVQETQYF.